The next 13 T cell receptor beta chains were all read from a single sample in a study of human T cells and chemical hapten exposure. The time point was: patch test 3, about 24 weeks after DPC sensitization. Treatment denoted: therapeutic diphenylcyclopropenone sensitization with weekly scalp DPC. TCRdb used MiXCR to reprocess the RACE reads, holding one entry per CDR3 protein. The profile shows some 79,000 distinct CDR3 sequences, under 14% of them singletons. The sequenced sample was whole blood, obtained in connection with sensitization to the hapten diphenylcyclopropenone (DPC). These receptor sequences come from a woman between 45 and 60 years old with alopecia areata. Some clones in this sample may be carry-over from other donors' samples.

This clonotype was detected many times. V and J are TRBV3-1 and TRBJ1-2; tentatively, D is TRBD1 (6 bases). The germline CDR1 and CDR2 sequences are LGHDT and YNNKEL (reference sequence). The V end lost 3 bases, the J end lost 6 bases, and 17 bases lay between the germline ends. The CDR3 is made up of 15 amino acids. The CDR3 coding sequence is TGTGCCAGCAGCCAGACCCCTGGGGGGCGCGATGGCTACACCTTC. It encodes CASSQTPGGRDGYTF.

This clonotype was seen repeatedly, ten times or more. The chain carries TRBV11-2 and TRBJ2-5; possibly TRBD2 for D (6 bases). Per the germline V gene, CDR1 is SGHAT and CDR2 is FQNNGV. The V end was cut by 7 bases, the J end by 0 bases, with 15 bases between. This CDR3 spans 15 amino acids. The DNA of the CDR3 is TGTGCCAGCAAGACGGTGCGGGGTAACCAAGAGACCCAGTACTTC. Protein product: CASKTVRGNQETQYF.

The chain has TRBV7-3 and TRBJ2-6, with 11 bases aligning to TRBD2. Germline lookup yields CDR1 SGHTA and CDR2 FQGTGA. J lost 0 bases, V lost 3 bases, and 4 bases had no gene match. CDR3 length equals 18 residues. The CDR3 here is CASSLGTSGLSGANVLTF. For the CDR3, the DNA is TGTGCCAGCAGCTTGGGGACTAGCGGACTCTCTGGGGCCAACGTCCTGACTTTC.

A word on this clonotype: Compared with germline, one end of the junction differs, possibly owing to a read error. CDR3 sequence: CAGSADSLLSNQPQHF. The DNA for the CDR3 is TGTGCCGGCAGTGCGGACAGCCTTCTTAGCAATCAGCCCCAGCATTTT. This chain links TRBV2 with TRBJ1-5; tentative D call: TRBD1 (6 bases). Germline values: CDR1 SNHLY, CDR2 FYNNEI. This CDR3 region has 16 residues. Full variable domain (outside the CDR3, taken from reference TRBV2 and TRBJ1-5): EPEVTQTPSHQVTQMGQEVILRCVPISNHLYFYWYRQILGQKVEFLVSFYNNEISEKSEIFDDQFSVERPDGSNFTLKIRSTKLEDSAMYFCAGSADSLLSNQPQHFGDGTRLSIL.

This clonotype was observed a handful of times. This chain joins TRBV5-4 and TRBJ2-1, with 7 bases that match TRBD1. Trimming removed 1 base from V and 7 bases from J; junction bases left unmatched: 8. CDR1 is SGHNT, CDR2 YYREEE, per germline (reference sequence). CDR3 length equals 15 residues. The CDR3 reads CASSLLGGARNEQFF. CDR3 coding DNA: TGTGCCAGCAGCTTGCTAGGGGGCGCTCGGAATGAGCAGTTCTTC.

This clonotype has ten or more counts. This rearrangement joins TRBV29-1 to TRBJ1-1; unclear D gene. The V gene lost 6 bases and the J gene lost 1 base, with 9 bases spanning the gap. The CDR3 spans 12 residues. Germline loops: CDR1 SQVTM, CDR2 ANQGSEA. CDR3 DNA: TGCAGCGTCAGGCGCCCGAACACTGAAGCTTTCTTT. This gives the protein CSVRRPNTEAFF.

This clonotype was counted a few times. The chain employs TRBV5-5 and TRBJ2-6; D remains unclear. With 4 bases removed from V and 0 bases from J, the gap between germline ends came to 11 bases. Germline V gives CDR1 SGHKS, CDR2 YYEKEE (reference sequence). The CDR3 has 16 residues. CDR3 nucleotide sequence: TGTGCCAGCAGCCCCCAGGTCCACTCTGGGGCCAACGTCCTGACTTTC. It translates to CASSPQVHSGANVLTF.

This clonotype was counted at least ten times. This chain uses TRBV7-2 with TRBJ2-3, with D maybe TRBD1 (7 bases). Per the germline V gene, CDR1 is SGHTA and CDR2 is FQGNSA. Between the trimmed V and J ends, which lost 1 base and 8 bases, there was a span of 13 bases. The CDR3 has 14 amino acids. The CDR3 coding sequence is TGTGCCAGCAGCTTAGACAGGGGAGGAGGTACGCAGTATTTT. This encodes CASSLDRGGGTQYF.

This chain uses TRBV6-6 with TRBJ1-4, with a tentative D call TRBD1 (5 bases). Germline V CDR1 and CDR2: MNHNY, SVGAGI (reference sequence). The CDR3 totals 14 residues. V was shortened by 8 bases and J by 0 bases, with 10 bases between the two germline ends. For the CDR3, the DNA is TGTGCCAGCCGGAAGGGGACAACTAATGAAAAACTGTTTTTT. As protein: CASRKGTTNEKLFF.

This clonotype was picked up many times. The V call is TRBV25-1, the J call TRBJ2-7; D is unresolved. The ends were cut back, 3 bases at V and 6 bases at J, with 9 bases in the middle. The CDR3 spans 12 residues. CDR1 and CDR2 (germline): MGHDK, SYGVNS. The CDR3 DNA sequence: TGTGCCAGCAGTGACCTCGGCGGCGAGCAGTACTTC. Residues: CASSDLGGEQYF.

Ten or more counts support this clonotype. The chain carries TRBV6-5 and TRBJ2-5; 15 bases agree with TRBD2. The CDR3 is 18 amino acids. CDR1 MNHEY and CDR2 SVGAGI come from the germline V gene. Trimming removed 3 bases from V and 5 bases from J; junction bases left unmatched: 10. CDR3 sequence reads: CASSYSRTSGRGVETQYF. CDR3 nucleotide sequence: TGTGCCAGCAGTTATTCGCGGACTAGCGGGAGGGGGGTGGAGACCCAGTACTTC.

The chain employs TRBV2 and TRBJ2-7, with D perhaps assigned TRBD1 or TRBD2 (6 bases each). Trimming took off 5 bases at V and 5 bases at J, with 16 bases between the two ends. The V gene's germline CDR1 is SNHLY and CDR2 FYNNEI. The CDR3 consists of 14 residues. The CDR3 DNA sequence: TGTGCCAGCAGTTCACCAACAGGGAGGAACGAGCAGTACTTC. Translating gives CASSSPTGRNEQYF.

This clonotype was seen only a few times. The chain links TRBV7-9 to TRBJ1-1; D ambiguous. The CDR3 has 12 residues. CDR1 SEHNR and CDR2 FQNEAQ come from the germline V gene (reference sequence). Trimming removed 4 bases at V and 10 bases at J, with 13 bases between. The CDR3 reads CASSSGRRRAFF. The CDR3 coding sequence is TGTGCCAGCAGCTCCGGACGGCGTCGAGCTTTCTTT.